The 11 T cell receptor beta chains below all came from one sample that was sequenced in a study of blood T cell repertoires in COVID-19. Clones were read by immunoSEQ multiplex PCR, and TCRdb kept only the in-frame ones, dropping some. The table shows more than 150,000 clones, with approximately 80% occurring only once. Input material: peripheral blood. The receptors here all came from a man between 60 and 75 years old with acute or convalescent COVID-19.

This clone was seen a handful of times. The chain carries TRBV20-1 and TRBJ1-4; perhaps TRBD1 as D (5 bases). The V gene's germline CDR1 is DFQATT and CDR2 SNEGSKA (reference sequence). The CDR3 totals 13 residues. V lost 3 bases and J 8 bases, leaving 13 bases between the germline ends. The CDR3 protein is CSASTRVDEKLFF. In nucleotides, the CDR3 is TGCAGTGCTAGTACCAGGGTAGACGAAAAACTGTTTTTT.

Here the CDR3 reads CASGGFSSYEQYF. DNA of the CDR3: TGTGCCAGCGGGGGGTTCAGCTCCTACGAGCAGTACTTC. The chain joins TRBV2 to TRBJ2-7; weak D call: TRBD2 (6 bases). The CDR3 spans 13 residues. Trimming cost V 8 bases and J 0 bases, with 11 bases left between them. CDR1 is SNHLY and CDR2 is FYNNEI in the germline V gene.

This clone has just a few counts. This chain links TRBV19 with TRBJ1-2, with D hard to call. Germline-derived CDR1 and CDR2 are LNHDA and SQIVND (reference sequence). V was cut by 8 bases and J by 8 bases, with 15 bases left in between. This CDR3 region has 12 residues. The CDR3 is CASRHLGKGYTF. CDR3 nucleotides: TGTGCCAGTCGACACCTCGGCAAAGGCTACACCTTC.

The chain uses TRBV18 and TRBJ1-1; D is undetermined. The CDR3 runs 17 residues. Trimming took off 4 bases at V and 0 bases at J, with 18 bases between the two ends. The germline V gene encodes CDR1 KGHSH and CDR2 LQKENI. The CDR3 spells CASSLYPGSVVNTEAFF. The CDR3, as DNA: TGTGCCAGCTCACTATATCCGGGGTCAGTAGTGAACACTGAAGCTTTCTTT.

This clone was picked up one time. The chain employs TRBV7-2 and TRBJ1-1; D is uncertain. The CDR3 totals 15 residues. Trimming shortened V by 1 base and J by 0 bases, and 9 bases separated the two germline ends. Germline V gives CDR1 SGHTA, CDR2 FQGNSA. The CDR3, as DNA: TGTGCCAGCAGCTTAGGAAGAGGGATGAACACTGAAGCTTTCTTT. Protein sequence: CASSLGRGMNTEAFF. The variable domain in full, completed from reference TRBV7-2 and TRBJ1-1, reads GAGVSQSPSNKVTEKGKDVELRCDPISGHTALYWYRQSLGQGLEFLIYFQGNSAPDKSGLPSDRFSAERTGGSVSTLTIQRTQQEDSAVYLCASSLGRGMNTEAFFGQGTRLTVV.

The V call is TRBV9, the J call TRBJ2-7, with TRBD1 identical over 10 bases. Trimming at V came to 3 bases and at J to 5 bases, leaving 8 bases not matched to a gene. Germline CDR1 reads SGDLS; CDR2 reads YYNGEE. The CDR3 spans 15 residues. CDR3 region: CASSARDRGIHEQYF. The CDR3 DNA sequence: TGTGCCAGCAGCGCCCGGGACAGGGGAATCCACGAGCAGTACTTC.

This clone has just a few counts. The chain carries TRBV19 and TRBJ2-1; possible D gene TRBD2, 7 bases. The CDR3 has 16 amino acids. Between the trimmed V and J ends, which lost 4 bases and 4 bases, there was a span of 17 bases. Germline CDR1 and CDR2: LNHDA and SQIVND (reference sequence). The CDR3 DNA reads as TGTGCCAGTAGTAGCGGACAGCTAGCGGTTTACAATGAGCAGTTCTTC. This translates into CASSSGQLAVYNEQFF.

The CDR3 DNA sequence: TGTGCCAGCCGTTCAGGGGGAAACACCGGGGAGCTGTTTTTT. This gives the protein CASRSGGNTGELFF. The V and J genes are TRBV19 and TRBJ2-2; 7 nucleotides line up with TRBD1. The CDR3 spans 14 residues. The germline gives CDR1 LNHDA, CDR2 SQIVND (reference sequence). The V segment lost 9 bases and the J segment 2 bases; nucleotides outside the gene matches: 6. Drawing the rest from reference TRBV19 and TRBJ2-2, the complete variable domain is DGGITQSPKYLFRKEGQNVTLSCEQNLNHDAMYWYRQDPGQGLRLIYYSQIVNDFQKGDIAEGYSVSREKKESFPLTVTSAQKNPTAFYLCASRSGGNTGELFFGEGSRLTVL.

This chain connects TRBV5-1 to TRBJ2-3, with 12 bases identical to TRBD2. Trimming cost V 4 bases and J 8 bases; bases outside gene matches: 11. The CDR3 length is 16 residues. Germline CDR1 is SGHRS and CDR2 is YFSETQ. The CDR3 region is CASSPQLAGGPGTQYF. Here the CDR3 DNA reads TGCGCCAGCAGCCCACAGCTAGCGGGGGGGCCCGGTACGCAGTATTTT.

CDR3 coding DNA: TGTGCCAGCAGTTACTCGGCCAGGTTTTACGAGCAGTACTTC. This translates into CASSYSARFYEQYF. This sequence joins TRBV6-5 and TRBJ2-7; D remains unclear. Germline assignment: CDR1 MNHEY and CDR2 SVGAGI. Trimming removed 0 bases from V and 4 bases from J, with 10 bases in between. The CDR3 length is 14 residues.

The chain carries TRBV6-5 and TRBJ1-6; possible D gene TRBD1, 5 bases. The CDR3 extends over 14 amino acids. Trimming left V 7 bases short and J 9 bases short, with 16 bases between. The germline gives CDR1 MNHEY, CDR2 SVGAGI. The CDR3 DNA reads as TGTGCCAGCAAGGACGGGCCCGGGGGTTCACCCCTCCACTTT. Translating gives CASKDGPGGSPLHF.